A single sample gave rise to the 20 T cell receptor beta chains below, sequenced in a study of T cell responses to AZD1222 COVID-19 vaccine. Data came from immunoSEQ multiplex PCR; TCRdb stores just in-frame clones and leaves some out. The sample contains about 180,000 clones, about 89% of which appear only once. The source was peripheral blood, collected on day 0 of AZD1222 vaccination. The source is an adult in good health.

V is TRBV3-1 (or the pseudogene TRBV3-2) and J is TRBJ1-3; no firm D call. The V end was cut by 1 base, the J end by 0 bases, with 10 bases between. The CDR3 has 16 residues. Germline V gene data show CDR1 as LGHDT and CDR2 as YNNKEL (reference sequence). For the CDR3, the DNA is TGTGCCAGCAGCCAAGTGGCGGGGAGCTCTGGAAACACCATATATTTT. Residues: CASSQVAGSSGNTIYF.

CDR3 amino acids: CASSLDSRNEQFF. CDR3 nucleotide sequence: TGCGCCAGCAGCTTGGATTCGCGGAATGAGCAGTTCTTC. The chain combines TRBV5-1 with TRBJ2-1; D uncertain. The CDR3 sequence is 13 residues long. Germline CDR1 SGHRS, CDR2 YFSETQ. V lost 0 bases and J 7 bases, leaving 8 bases between the germline ends.

V gene TRBV18 combines with J gene TRBJ2-7; TRBD1 or TRBD2 may be the D gene (5 bases each). The CDR3 totals 14 residues. Germline V gives CDR1 KGHSH, CDR2 LQKENI. V was clipped by 5 bases and J by 2 bases, with 13 bases between them. Written as DNA, the CDR3 is TGTGCCAGCTCATCCGGGACGGACCCCTACGAGCAGTACTTC. It is translated as CASSSGTDPYEQYF.

The V and J genes are TRBV12-3 or TRBV12-4 and TRBJ1-2, with D unresolved. V lost 3 bases and J 4 bases, leaving 9 bases between the germline ends. CDR3 length: 13 amino acids. The CDR3 sequence: CASSFSGIYGYTF. Here the CDR3 DNA reads TGTGCCAGCAGTTTCTCGGGGATCTATGGCTACACCTTC.

This clone is a singleton in its sample. CDR3 in DNA: TGTGCCAGTAGTCCTTCGGACGGACCGAATCAGCCCCAGCATTTT. It translates to CASSPSDGPNQPQHF. The V call is TRBV19, the J call TRBJ1-5; no clear D gene. V lost 5 bases, J lost 4 bases, and 15 bases lay in between. Germline CDR1 LNHDA, CDR2 SQIVND (reference sequence). The CDR3 extends over 15 amino acids.

J is TRBJ1-1 and V is TRBV3-1 (or the pseudogene TRBV3-2), with 8 bases lining up with TRBD1. J lost 5 bases, V lost 4 bases, and 6 bases had no gene match. The CDR3 sequence is 14 residues long. Germline CDR1 reads LGHDT; CDR2 reads YNNKEL (reference sequence). CDR3 sequence (DNA): TGTGCCAGCAGCCCCCGGCAGGGGGCTACTGAAGCTTTCTTT. Translating gives CASSPRQGATEAFF.

CDR3 nucleotides: TGTGCCTGGAGAGAATACTGGGGAACAGGGGTGGAAGAAGCTTTCTTT. Residues: CAWREYWGTGVEEAFF. V usage is TRBV30 and J usage is TRBJ1-1; 7 positions agree with TRBD1. The CDR3 has 16 amino acids. Germline CDR1 GTSNPN, CDR2 SVGIG (reference sequence). The J segment lost 8 bases and the V segment lost 3 bases, leaving 18 bases of the junction unmatched.

The rearrangement joins TRBV18 to TRBJ1-4; the match to TRBD1 covers 8 bases. This CDR3 comprises 13 residues. V gave up 7 bases and J gave up 5 bases; unmatched junction bases: 3. CDR1 is KGHSH and CDR2 is LQKENI in the germline V gene. Here the CDR3 DNA reads TGTGCCAGCTTCAGGGGGCTGAATGAAAAACTGTTTTTT. Protein: CASFRGLNEKLFF.

V gene TRBV9 combines with J gene TRBJ2-7, with 7 positions matching TRBD1. CDR3 length equals 15 residues. The V segment lost 0 bases and the J segment 6 bases; nucleotides outside the gene matches: 9. The germline V gene encodes CDR1 SGDLS and CDR2 YYNGEE. Here the CDR3 reads CASSVEGTERGEQYF. CDR3 nucleotides: TGTGCCAGCAGCGTAGAAGGGACAGAAAGAGGCGAGCAGTACTTC. Looking up the rest from reference TRBV9 and TRBJ2-7 gives the full variable domain: DSGVTQTPKHLITATGQRVTLRCSPRSGDLSVYWYQQSLDQGLQFLIQYYNGEERAKGNILERFSAQQFPDLHSELNLSSLELGDSALYFCASSVEGTERGEQYFGPGTRLTVT.

The CDR3 spells CASSERGRVTEAFF. For the CDR3, the DNA is TGTGCCAGCAGCGAAAGGGGGAGAGTTACTGAAGCTTTCTTT. This chain connects TRBV3-1 (or the pseudogene TRBV3-2) to TRBJ1-1; D possibly corresponds to TRBD1 (6 bases). Germline CDR1 reads LGHDT; CDR2 reads YNNKEL (reference sequence). The V end lost 5 bases, the J end lost 5 bases, and 15 bases lay between the germline ends. The CDR3 runs to 14 residues.

The J gene is TRBJ1-2, the V gene TRBV10-3; D is undetermined. The CDR3 covers 14 residues. The ends were cut back, 7 bases at V and 4 bases at J, with 16 bases in the middle. Germline loops: CDR1 ENHRY, CDR2 SYGVKD. CDR3 region: CAIKLASNSYGYTF. CDR3 DNA sequence: TGTGCCATCAAATTAGCCAGTAACTCCTATGGCTACACCTTC.

This clone was found a few times. This sequence joins TRBV1 and TRBJ1-5; TRBD1 was called by the table and not checked on the DNA. TRBV1 is deemed a pseudogene. CDR3 length equals 14 residues. CDR3 bases: TGCACCAGCAGCCACCCGCAGGGAAATCAGCCCCAGCATTTT. Translation: CTSSHPQGNQPQHF.

There are a few counts of this clone. The gene calls are TRBV30 and TRBJ1-1; D is ambiguous. Deletions cut 3 bases from V and 2 bases from J, with 4 bases between. This CDR3 comprises 11 residues. From germline, CDR1 is GTSNPN and CDR2 SVGIG (reference sequence). CDR3 in DNA: TGTGCCTGGAGAGGAAACACTGAAGCTTTCTTT. Amino acids: CAWRGNTEAFF.

The chain joins TRBV28 to TRBJ2-2; D is possibly TRBD2 (5 bases). The CDR3 is 13 amino acids. Per germline, CDR1 MDHEN and CDR2 SYDVKM. V was clipped by 8 bases and J by 6 bases, with 13 bases between them. The CDR3 protein is CASLHRESGELFF. In DNA, the CDR3 is TGTGCCAGCCTCCACCGGGAATCCGGGGAGCTGTTTTTT.

This clone was seen only once. The chain joins TRBV28 to TRBJ1-5, with 8 bases that match TRBD1. The CDR3 length is 15 residues. Germline CDR1 is MDHEN and CDR2 is SYDVKM. Trimming at V came to 11 bases and at J to 2 bases, leaving 11 bases not matched to a gene. The CDR3 spells CAGSYQGAGNQPQHF. The CDR3 DNA sequence: TGTGCCGGGTCTTATCAGGGGGCTGGCAATCAGCCCCAGCATTTT.

The chain is built from TRBV19 and TRBJ2-3; D is perhaps TRBD1 or TRBD2 (5 bases each). V lost 4 bases to trimming and J lost 6 bases, with 23 bases between them. The CDR3 extends over 17 amino acids. Germline V lookup: CDR1 LNHDA, CDR2 SQIVND (reference sequence). This CDR3 is CASSKTGTHAIEDTQYF. The CDR3 region has the DNA TGTGCCAGTAGTAAAACCGGGACCCACGCTATCGAGGATACGCAGTATTTT.

V and J are TRBV18 and TRBJ2-7; TRBD1 matches 7 bases. CDR1 is KGHSH and CDR2 is LQKENI in the germline V gene. V lost 2 bases to trimming and J lost 5 bases; unmatched junction nucleotides: 9. This CDR3 comprises 15 residues. In nucleotides, the CDR3 is TGTGCCAGCTCACCAATCCAGGGGGATCTCCACGAGCAGTACGTC. Residues: CASSPIQGDLHEQYV.

V gene TRBV19 combines with J gene TRBJ1-5; no definite D call. CDR1 and CDR2 (germline): LNHDA, SQIVND (reference sequence). Trimming left V 2 bases short and J 0 bases short, with 8 bases between. The CDR3 has 15 residues. This CDR3 is CASSIQALSNQPQHF. CDR3 sequence (DNA): TGTGCCAGTAGTATACAGGCCCTTAGCAATCAGCCCCAGCATTTT.

In this sample, this clone turned up once. This chain links TRBV5-1 with TRBJ2-3, with D tentatively TRBD2 (5 bases). CDR3 length: 16 residues. V lost 0 bases and J lost 2, with 13 bases in between. Germline CDR1 reads SGHRS; CDR2 reads YFSETQ. The CDR3 coding sequence is TGCGCCAGCAGCTTGGGGCCCCTAGCTTACACAGATACGCAGTATTTT. Its protein product is CASSLGPLAYTDTQYF.

The rearrangement uses TRBV7-9 and TRBJ2-5; D may be TRBD2 (6 bases). The CDR3 runs to 16 residues. Trimming pared 5 bases from V and 5 bases from J, leaving 21 bases between. Germline V gene data show CDR1 as SEHNR and CDR2 as FQNEAQ (reference sequence). CDR3 coding DNA: TGTGCCAGCAGCGATGATCGCCTAGCGTTCGGGGAGACCCAGTACTTC. This sequence encodes CASSDDRLAFGETQYF.